The sequence of this TCR beta chain was determined in a study of blood T cell repertoires in COVID-19. The wider study: Some COVID-19 samples were acute and others convalescent; all came from the United States, Italy and Spain. T cells, B-cell-depleted T cells, or PBMCs supplied cDNA or gDNA.

Sequencing was performed with immunoSEQ multiplex PCR; in TCRdb, only in-frame clones are kept and a portion is missing. The table lists a few hundred thousand clones, 83% of them singletons. Germline V CDR1 and CDR2: MGHDK, SYGVNS. V dropped 0 bases and J dropped 9 bases, with 12 bases sitting between them. There are 14 residues in the CDR3. The table lists this clone with a few counts. What was sequenced was PBMCs or T cells enriched from blood (not recorded which). The chain uses TRBV25-1 and TRBJ2-1; D unresolved. The sequence came from a woman aged 45-60 years who had recovered from COVID-19. CDR3: CASSEYRKPSEQFF. In nucleotides, the CDR3 is TGTGCCAGCAGTGAATACAGGAAGCCCAGTGAGCAGTTCTTC.